These T cell receptor beta chains were read from a single sample in a study of PD-1 blockade in classical Hodgkin lymphoma. The method was immunoSEQ multiplex PCR; TCRdb's version includes in-frame clones alone and lacks a portion of them. The sample contains just under 40,000 clones, about 80% of which appear only once. The sequencing here drew on peripheral blood mononuclear cells (PBMCs), taken before the fourth cycle of nivolumab. The receptors derive from a human donor with classical Hodgkin lymphoma. Each CDR3 is given with its conserved first and last residue. The D gene is left open where the match is weak. Not all rows give a size; the values are once, few, many and, for expanded clones, a class.

J: TRBJ1-5; D: TRBD1; V: TRBV27; size: .; DNA: TGTGCCAGCAGTCCTCTGGACAGGGTTAATCAGCCCCAGCATTTT; CDR3: CASSPLDRVNQPQHF
J: TRBJ1-2; D: .; V: TRBV10-3; size: few; DNA: TGTGCCACCGATTCCCCAGGGACGAACTATGGCTACACCTTC; CDR3: CATDSPGTNYGYTF
J: TRBJ1-2; D: .; V: TRBV6-6; size: .; DNA: TGTGCCAGCGCAATTTCCGGTGTCGGGGATGGCTACACCTTC; CDR3: CASAISGVGDGYTF
J: TRBJ2-3; D: .; V: TRBV11-2; size: .; DNA: TGTGCCAGCAGCGCGAACAGGGTAGGGACAGATACGCAGTATTTT; CDR3: CASSANRVGTDTQYF
J: TRBJ1-1; D: .; V: TRBV7-9; size: .; DNA: TGTGCCAGCAGCGGGCCCGACAGGAGTTCTTCCACTGAAGCTTTCTTT; CDR3: CASSGPDRSSSTEAFF
J: TRBJ2-5; D: .; V: TRBV19; size: once; DNA: TGTGCCAGTAGTGGGGGCAGGGCCACGGAGACCCAGTACTTC; CDR3: CASSGGRATETQYF
J: TRBJ1-5; D: .; V: TRBV4-3; size: .; DNA: TGCGCCAGCAGCCAAGGGGAGATGGGACCCCAGCATTTT; CDR3: CASSQGEMGPQHF
J: TRBJ2-1; D: .; V: TRBV7-2; size: .; DNA: TGTGCCAGCAGCTTAGAGGACTTTCCCTACAATGAGCAGTTCTTC; CDR3: CASSLEDFPYNEQFF
J: TRBJ2-7; D: TRBD2; V: TRBV2; size: few; DNA: TGTGCCAGCAGCCAACTAGCGGGGGGCCTTTTCCGCTCCTACGAGCAGTACTTC; CDR3: CASSQLAGGLFRSYEQYF
J: TRBJ1-6; D: TRBD1; V: TRBV18; size: .; DNA: TGTGCCAGCTCACCCATAGACAGGGACGTACCCCTCCACTTT; CDR3: CASSPIDRDVPLHF
J: TRBJ2-2; D: TRBD2; V: TRBV4-2; size: .; DNA: TGTGCCAGCAGCCAAGGACTAGCGGGGGCCCTACACACCGGGGAGCTGTTTTTT; CDR3: CASSQGLAGALHTGELFF
J: TRBJ2-3; D: .; V: TRBV5-1; size: .; DNA: TGCGCCAGCAGCTTGGGACCAGGCACAGATACGCAGTATTTT; CDR3: CASSLGPGTDTQYF
J: TRBJ2-1; D: TRBD2; V: TRBV7-3; size: .; DNA: TGTGCCAGCAGCTCCTTGAGCGGGGGGGTTAAGTTCTTC; CDR3: CASSSLSGGVKFF
J: TRBJ2-5; D: TRBD1; V: TRBV5-1; size: .; DNA: TGCGCCAGCAGTTTTTACCAGGGGGCAGGAGAGACCCAGTACTTC; CDR3: CASSFYQGAGETQYF
J: TRBJ1-4; D: TRBD1; V: TRBV29-1; size: .; DNA: TGCAGCGCCACTGGACAGGGGGATAATGAAAAACTGTTTTTT; CDR3: CSATGQGDNEKLFF
J: TRBJ2-3; D: .; V: TRBV7-2; size: .; DNA: TGTGCCAGCAGTTTCACGGGGCTCCCAGATACGCAGTATTTT; CDR3: CASSFTGLPDTQYF
J: TRBJ1-1; D: .; V: TRBV18; size: .; DNA: TGTGCCAGCTCACTCTTCCTCCGGGACTTTCGTCCCGCGAACACTGAAGCTTTCTTT; CDR3: CASSLFLRDFRPANTEAFF
J: TRBJ1-2; D: .; V: TRBV29-1; size: .; DNA: TGCAGCGTTGGTTTGGCAGACTATGGCTACACCTTC; CDR3: CSVGLADYGYTF
J: TRBJ2-3; D: TRBD2; V: TRBV27; size: .; DNA: TGTGCCAGCTCCTTTGGGCGGGGGGGTACAGATACGCAGTATTTT; CDR3: CASSFGRGGTDTQYF
J: TRBJ1-6; D: .; V: TRBV4-3; size: .; DNA: TGCGCCAGCAGCCAAGAAGGACAAGGCCGCCGCCCCTATTCACCCCTCCACTTT; CDR3: CASSQEGQGRRPYSPLHF
J: TRBJ1-5; D: .; V: TRBV28; size: .; DNA: TGTGCCAGCACCGATATGGGCAATCAGCCCCAGCATTTT; CDR3: CASTDMGNQPQHF
J: TRBJ2-7; D: TRBD1; V: TRBV7-2; size: .; DNA: TGTGCCAGCAGCCCGGGGACAGGATTACACTACGAGCAGTACTTC; CDR3: CASSPGTGLHYEQYF
J: TRBJ1-2; D: .; V: TRBV5-1; size: .; DNA: TGCGCCAGCAGCGCGGGACCGCCTAACTATGGCTACACCTTC; CDR3: CASSAGPPNYGYTF
J: TRBJ1-6; D: .; V: TRBV27; size: .; DNA: TGTGCCAGCAGTTTCCTCGGGGATTCACCCCTCCACTTT; CDR3: CASSFLGDSPLHF
J: TRBJ2-6; D: .; V: TRBV19; size: .; DNA: TGTGCCAGTAGTCCCCCTGGGGCCAACGTCCTGACTTTC; CDR3: CASSPPGANVLTF
J: TRBJ2-5; D: .; V: TRBV7-2; size: .; DNA: TGTGCCAGCAGCTTGAAAGGGGGGCGCGGGGAGACCCAGTACTTC; CDR3: CASSLKGGRGETQYF
J: TRBJ1-1; D: .; V: TRBV2; size: .; DNA: TGTGCCAGCAGTGTAACCGGGAGGAACACTGAAGCTTTCTTT; CDR3: CASSVTGRNTEAFF
J: TRBJ1-4; D: TRBD1; V: TRBV2; size: .; DNA: TGTGCCAGCACCCCTTTCCACCGGGACAGGGATGAAAAACTGTTTTTT; CDR3: CASTPFHRDRDEKLFF
J: TRBJ1-5; D: .; V: TRBV6-1; size: .; DNA: TGTGCCAGCAACCCTTCCTCGGGCAGGGATCAGCCCCAGCATTTT; CDR3: CASNPSSGRDQPQHF
J: TRBJ2-1; D: TRBD1; V: TRBV27; size: .; DNA: TGTGCCAGCAGTTCGACAGGGGGATTCAATGAGCAGTTCTTC; CDR3: CASSSTGGFNEQFF
J: TRBJ2-1; D: TRBD1; V: TRBV7-8; size: .; DNA: TGTGCCAGCAGCCCCTCCCAGACAGGGCTATACAATGAGCAGTTCTTC; CDR3: CASSPSQTGLYNEQFF
J: TRBJ2-7; D: TRBD1; V: TRBV5-4; size: .; DNA: TGTGCCAGCAGCTCCCGGGACAGGGGCTACGAGCAGTACTTC; CDR3: CASSSRDRGYEQYF
J: TRBJ2-2; D: .; V: TRBV7-9; size: .; DNA: TGTGCCAGCAGGAATAGGATGGTCGGACAGAGCAACACCGGGGAGCTGTTTTTT; CDR3: CASRNRMVGQSNTGELFF
J: TRBJ1-5; D: TRBD1; V: TRBV18; size: .; DNA: TGTGCCAGCTCACCGACAGGGGCGTATAGCAATCAGCCCCAGCATTTT; CDR3: CASSPTGAYSNQPQHF
J: TRBJ1-3; D: .; V: TRBV4-2; size: .; DNA: TGTGCCAGCAGCCAAGAGATGATGACGAGCTCTGGAAACACCATATATTTT; CDR3: CASSQEMMTSSGNTIYF
J: TRBJ2-5; D: .; V: TRBV2; size: .; DNA: TGTGCCAGCAGTCCACGACGGTCCTCCCAAGAGACCCAGTACTTC; CDR3: CASSPRRSSQETQYF
J: TRBJ2-7; D: .; V: TRBV4-2; size: .; DNA: TGTGCCAGCAGCCAAGATGGCAGGGGTGCCTACGAGCAGTACTTC; CDR3: CASSQDGRGAYEQYF
J: TRBJ1-1; D: .; V: TRBV7-2; size: .; DNA: TGTGCCAGCAGCGGGCGAGGGTTCGCGAACACTGAAGCTTTCTTT; CDR3: CASSGRGFANTEAFF
J: TRBJ1-5; D: TRBD1; V: TRBV13; size: medium-sized; DNA: TGTGCCAGCAGCCCGGTACAGGGGGTATGCAGCAATCAGCCCCAGCATTTT; CDR3: CASSPVQGVCSNQPQHF
J: TRBJ2-5; D: .; V: TRBV7-7; size: .; DNA: TGTGCTAGCAGCTTACGACCTGACGGGGAGCTACAAGAGACCCAGTACTTC; CDR3: CASSLRPDGELQETQYF
J: TRBJ1-6; D: .; V: TRBV7-2; size: once; DNA: TGTGCCAGCAGCCTGAATAATTCACCCCTCCACTTT; CDR3: CASSLNNSPLHF
J: TRBJ1-1; D: .; V: TRBV2; size: .; DNA: TGTGCCAGCAAGGGGACATCTGAAGCTTTCTTT; CDR3: CASKGTSEAFF
J: TRBJ2-7; D: TRBD1; V: TRBV10-3; size: once; DNA: TGTGCCATCAGTGAGTCGGGGACAGCAACCTACGAGCAGTACTTC; CDR3: CAISESGTATYEQYF
J: TRBJ2-7; D: .; V: TRBV28; size: .; DNA: TGTGCCAGCAGTCCGGGTCCTCCCTACGAGCAGTACTTC; CDR3: CASSPGPPYEQYF
J: TRBJ1-5; D: TRBD1; V: TRBV4-2; size: .; DNA: TGTGCCAGCAGCCAAGAACTGGGACAGGGAAGCAATCAGCCCCAGCATTTT; CDR3: CASSQELGQGSNQPQHF
J: TRBJ2-7; D: .; V: TRBV2; size: .; DNA: TGTGCCAGCAGTGAATACTACGAGCAGTACTTC; CDR3: CASSEYYEQYF
J: TRBJ1-2; D: .; V: TRBV6-6; size: few; DNA: TGTGCCAGCAGTCGGATGGACTATGGCTACACCTTC; CDR3: CASSRMDYGYTF
J: TRBJ2-7; D: .; V: TRBV28; size: .; DNA: TGTGCCAGCAGTTTCGGAATTTACAACTACGAGCAGTACTTC; CDR3: CASSFGIYNYEQYF
J: TRBJ2-5; D: TRBD1; V: TRBV7-9; size: .; DNA: TGTGCCAGCAGCATGCCGACAGGGCGGCAAGAGACCCAGTACTTC; CDR3: CASSMPTGRQETQYF
J: TRBJ1-2; D: .; V: TRBV2; size: .; DNA: TGTGCCAGCGGCCAGTGGGGCAACTATGGCTACACCTTC; CDR3: CASGQWGNYGYTF
J: TRBJ1-2; D: TRBD1; V: TRBV6-6; size: .; DNA: TGTGCCAGCAAGCGGACAGGCAACAACTATGGCTACACCTTC; CDR3: CASKRTGNNYGYTF
J: TRBJ1-6; D: .; V: TRBV10-3; size: .; DNA: TGTGCCATCAGTGATCGGCCGGGGTCCAATAATTCACCCCTCCACTTT; CDR3: CAISDRPGSNNSPLHF
J: TRBJ1-2; D: TRBD1; V: TRBV7-6; size: once; DNA: TGTGCCAGCAGCTTGGGGACAGGGGATCGGGTGTATGGCTACACCTTC; CDR3: CASSLGTGDRVYGYTF